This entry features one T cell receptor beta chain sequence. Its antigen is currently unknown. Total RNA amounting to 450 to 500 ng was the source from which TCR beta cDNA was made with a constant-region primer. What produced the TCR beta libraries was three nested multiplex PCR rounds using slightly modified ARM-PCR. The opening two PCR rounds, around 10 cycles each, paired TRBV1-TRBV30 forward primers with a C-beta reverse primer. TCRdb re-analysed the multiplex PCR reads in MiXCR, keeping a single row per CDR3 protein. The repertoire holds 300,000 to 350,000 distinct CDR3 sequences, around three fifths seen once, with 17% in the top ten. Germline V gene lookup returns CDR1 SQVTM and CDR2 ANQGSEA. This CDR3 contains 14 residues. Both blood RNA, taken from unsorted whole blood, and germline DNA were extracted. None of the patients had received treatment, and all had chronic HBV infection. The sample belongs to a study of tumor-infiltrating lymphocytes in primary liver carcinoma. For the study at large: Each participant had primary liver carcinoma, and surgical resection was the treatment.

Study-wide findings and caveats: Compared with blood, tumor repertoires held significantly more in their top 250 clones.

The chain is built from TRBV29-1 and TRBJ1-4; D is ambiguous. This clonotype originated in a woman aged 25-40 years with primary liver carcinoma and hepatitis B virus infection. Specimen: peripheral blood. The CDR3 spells CGALRNGGSGKLFF. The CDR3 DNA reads TGCGGCGCTTTGAGGAACGGCGGGAGCGGGAAACTGTTTTTT.